This TCR beta chain was identified during a study of technical replicates of blood from a few donors. TCRdb keeps only in-frame clones here, not all; method: immunoSEQ multiplex PCR. The sample has fewer than 90,000 clones, around 94% seen once. The germline CDR1 and CDR2 sequences are LGHNA and YNFKEQ. Trimming removed 4 bases from V and 4 bases from J; junction bases left unmatched: 5. The CDR3 is made up of 14 amino acids. The sequence was collected from a human donor in good health. The rearrangement links TRBV4-2 to TRBJ2-7, with 9 nucleotides matching TRBD1. Sequences were obtained from T cells isolated from PBMCs. CDR3 nucleotide sequence: TGTGCCAGCAGCCCGCCGGGACAGGGATACGAGCAGTACTTC. Translated: CASSPPGQGYEQYF.